These T cell receptor beta chains were read from a single sample in a study of sequential checkpoint blockade in melanoma. Repertoires were generated with immunoSEQ multiplex PCR, while TCRdb's copy carries only in-frame clones and drops some. This sample has 4,500 to 7,000 clones, with roughly 36% found just once. This material consisted of tumor tissue (inferred from file names), taken from a patient given nivolumab and ipilimumab in sequence. The receptor set was obtained from a human donor with melanoma. CDR3s include the opening cysteine and the closing phenylalanine or tryptophan. Fields, in order: D gene, V gene, J gene, clone size, CDR3 protein, CDR3 DNA. D genes are given only for firm matches. Rows may omit the clone size; those that give it use once, few, many or a size class.

d_call: TRBD2; v_call: TRBV5-1; j_call: TRBJ2-3; clone_size: .; cdr3_aa: CASSLESTAGAPDTQYF; cdr3_nt: TGCGCCAGCAGCTTGGAATCTACGGCGGGAGCCCCAGATACGCAGTATTTT
d_call: .; v_call: TRBV28; j_call: TRBJ2-1; clone_size: few; cdr3_aa: CASSFPRAGEQFF; cdr3_nt: TGTGCCAGCAGTTTCCCCCGGGCGGGTGAGCAGTTCTTC
d_call: .; v_call: TRBV30; j_call: TRBJ1-1; clone_size: .; cdr3_aa: CAWSLTPMNTEAFF; cdr3_nt: TGTGCCTGGAGTCTAACACCGATGAACACTGAAGCTTTCTTT
d_call: .; v_call: TRBV19; j_call: TRBJ2-6; clone_size: .; cdr3_aa: CASSRAGPTAGANVLTF; cdr3_nt: TGTGCCAGTAGTAGGGCAGGGCCCACGGCTGGGGCCAACGTCCTGACTTTC
d_call: .; v_call: TRBV5-1; j_call: TRBJ1-4; clone_size: .; cdr3_aa: CASSTSGTTNEKLFF; cdr3_nt: TGCGCCAGCAGCACGTCCGGGACCACAAATGAAAAACTGTTTTTT
d_call: .; v_call: TRBV29-1; j_call: TRBJ1-1; clone_size: once; cdr3_aa: CSVSPWTDPGAEAFF; cdr3_nt: TGCAGCGTTAGCCCTTGGACAGATCCGGGGGCTGAAGCTTTCTTT
d_call: .; v_call: TRBV18; j_call: TRBJ1-5; clone_size: .; cdr3_aa: CASSPGLPGNQPQHF; cdr3_nt: TGTGCCAGCTCACCAGGGTTACCGGGGAATCAGCCCCAGCATTTT
d_call: .; v_call: TRBV27; j_call: TRBJ1-3; clone_size: .; cdr3_aa: CASSREGVYGNTIYF; cdr3_nt: TGTGCCAGCAGTCGGGAGGGTGTATATGGAAACACCATATATTTT
d_call: .; v_call: TRBV19; j_call: TRBJ1-2; clone_size: .; cdr3_aa: CASSMRQLHGYTF; cdr3_nt: TGTGCCAGTAGTATGAGGCAGCTCCATGGCTACACCTTC
d_call: .; v_call: TRBV30; j_call: TRBJ1-2; clone_size: .; cdr3_aa: CAWSVQGRSAYTF; cdr3_nt: TGTGCCTGGAGTGTACAGGGCCGGTCAGCCTACACCTTC
d_call: TRBD2; v_call: TRBV14; j_call: TRBJ2-2; clone_size: once; cdr3_aa: CASSQDRALAGAFGELFF; cdr3_nt: TGTGCCAGCAGCCAAGATCGGGCTCTAGCGGGCGCTTTCGGGGAGCTGTTTTTT
d_call: .; v_call: TRBV30; j_call: TRBJ2-3; clone_size: .; cdr3_aa: CAWSSTGWQYF; cdr3_nt: TGTGCCTGGAGTTCGACAGGTTGGCAGTATTTT
d_call: .; v_call: TRBV19; j_call: TRBJ2-3; clone_size: .; cdr3_aa: CASSIGGSSTDTQYF; cdr3_nt: TGTGCCAGTAGTATAGGGGGCTCTAGCACAGATACGCAGTATTTT
d_call: TRBD2; v_call: TRBV30; j_call: TRBJ2-1; clone_size: .; cdr3_aa: CAWSPPSGRYEQFF; cdr3_nt: TGTGCCTGGAGTCCCCCCAGCGGGAGATATGAGCAGTTCTTC
d_call: TRBD1; v_call: TRBV11-3; j_call: TRBJ2-7; clone_size: .; cdr3_aa: CASSAGTGGGVLSSYEQYF; cdr3_nt: TGTGCCAGCAGCGCCGGGACAGGGGGCGGGGTCCTTAGCTCCTACGAGCAGTACTTC
d_call: TRBD2; v_call: TRBV10-2; j_call: TRBJ2-7; clone_size: once; cdr3_aa: CASSLWSGISYEQYF; cdr3_nt: TGCGCCAGCAGCCTGTGGAGCGGGATCTCCTACGAGCAGTACTTC
d_call: .; v_call: TRBV6-8; j_call: TRBJ2-1; clone_size: few; cdr3_aa: CASSYWTQNPYNEQFF; cdr3_nt: TGTGCCAGCAGTTACTGGACCCAAAACCCCTACAATGAGCAGTTCTTC
d_call: TRBD2; v_call: TRBV12-5; j_call: TRBJ2-1; clone_size: many; cdr3_aa: CASGEGPRNEQFF; cdr3_nt: TGTGCCAGCGGGGAGGGCCCGAGGAATGAGCAGTTCTTC
d_call: .; v_call: TRBV6-8; j_call: TRBJ2-7; clone_size: .; cdr3_aa: CASRHSTALYEQYF; cdr3_nt: TGTGCCAGCAGACACTCGACAGCCCTCTACGAGCAGTACTTC
d_call: .; v_call: TRBV18; j_call: TRBJ1-1; clone_size: .; cdr3_aa: CASSPSADTEAFF; cdr3_nt: TGTGCCAGCTCACCATCGGCGGACACTGAAGCTTTCTTT
d_call: TRBD1; v_call: TRBV5-1; j_call: TRBJ1-5; clone_size: few; cdr3_aa: CASSLGTGEGQPQHF; cdr3_nt: TGCGCCAGCAGCTTGGGGACAGGGGAAGGACAGCCCCAGCATTTT
d_call: .; v_call: TRBV28; j_call: TRBJ2-7; clone_size: .; cdr3_aa: CASSSGTFGFEQYF; cdr3_nt: TGTGCCAGCAGTTCCGGGACATTTGGTTTCGAGCAGTACTTC
d_call: .; v_call: TRBV18; j_call: TRBJ2-1; clone_size: .; cdr3_aa: CASSPRDSPNEQFF; cdr3_nt: TGTGCCAGCTCCCCTAGGGACTCCCCCAATGAGCAGTTCTTC
d_call: TRBD2; v_call: TRBV19; j_call: TRBJ2-5; clone_size: .; cdr3_aa: CASSMNPRLAAGTQYF; cdr3_nt: TGTGCCAGTAGTATGAACCCCCGACTAGCGGCGGGGACCCAGTACTTC
d_call: .; v_call: TRBV18; j_call: TRBJ2-1; clone_size: .; cdr3_aa: CASSPVTDNEQFF; cdr3_nt: TGTGCCAGCTCACCAGTAACAGACAATGAGCAGTTCTTC
d_call: .; v_call: TRBV19; j_call: TRBJ2-2; clone_size: .; cdr3_aa: CASSITEGFGELFF; cdr3_nt: TGTGCCAGTAGTATCACCGAGGGGTTCGGGGAGCTGTTTTTT
d_call: .; v_call: TRBV19; j_call: TRBJ1-2; clone_size: .; cdr3_aa: CASRELGQTFYGYTF; cdr3_nt: TGTGCCAGTAGGGAACTCGGACAGACGTTCTATGGCTACACCTTC
d_call: TRBD1; v_call: TRBV11-3; j_call: TRBJ2-7; clone_size: many; cdr3_aa: CASSLGQGGFYEQYF; cdr3_nt: TGTGCCAGCAGCCTGGGACAGGGGGGATTCTACGAGCAGTACTTC
d_call: TRBD1; v_call: TRBV14; j_call: TRBJ2-7; clone_size: .; cdr3_aa: CASSQGGTVTRSYEQYF; cdr3_nt: TGTGCCAGCAGCCAAGGAGGGACAGTAACCCGCTCCTACGAGCAGTACTTC
d_call: .; v_call: TRBV18; j_call: TRBJ1-5; clone_size: .; cdr3_aa: CASSPGGGGNQPQHF; cdr3_nt: TGTGCCAGCTCACCAGGGGGGGGAGGCAATCAGCCCCAGCATTTT
d_call: .; v_call: TRBV29-1; j_call: TRBJ1-1; clone_size: few; cdr3_aa: CSVEELHSSNTEAFF; cdr3_nt: TGCAGCGTTGAAGAATTACACTCCTCGAACACTGAAGCTTTCTTT
d_call: .; v_call: TRBV7-4; j_call: TRBJ2-7; clone_size: .; cdr3_aa: CASSQAGYGEQYF; cdr3_nt: TGTGCCAGCAGCCAAGCAGGGTATGGGGAGCAGTACTTC
d_call: TRBD1; v_call: TRBV28; j_call: TRBJ2-1; clone_size: .; cdr3_aa: CASSPPGTGGWKQFF; cdr3_nt: TGTGCCAGCAGTCCTCCCGGGACAGGGGGATGGAAGCAGTTCTTC
d_call: .; v_call: TRBV6-8; j_call: TRBJ2-6; clone_size: .; cdr3_aa: CAISPDRGRNSGANVLTF; cdr3_nt: TGTGCCATCAGTCCGGACCGGGGGCGTAACTCTGGGGCCAACGTCCTGACTTTC
d_call: TRBD1; v_call: TRBV19; j_call: TRBJ2-7; clone_size: .; cdr3_aa: CASSPGTVYYEQYF; cdr3_nt: TGTGCCAGTAGTCCTGGGACAGTTTACTACGAGCAGTACTTC
d_call: TRBD2; v_call: TRBV6-8; j_call: TRBJ2-1; clone_size: .; cdr3_aa: CAISGLAGSYNEQFF; cdr3_nt: TGTGCCATTTCGGGGCTAGCGGGCTCCTACAATGAGCAGTTCTTC
d_call: .; v_call: TRBV28; j_call: TRBJ2-3; clone_size: .; cdr3_aa: CASSLLVGDTQYF; cdr3_nt: TGTGCCAGCAGTTTATTGGTGGGGGATACGCAGTATTTT
d_call: .; v_call: TRBV18; j_call: TRBJ2-4; clone_size: .; cdr3_aa: CASSPPSGQNIQYF; cdr3_nt: TGTGCCAGCTCACCACCGTCAGGGCAAAACATTCAGTACTTC
d_call: .; v_call: TRBV15; j_call: TRBJ1-1; clone_size: .; cdr3_aa: CATSRDIQGDTEAFF; cdr3_nt: TGTGCCACCAGCAGAGATATCCAGGGCGACACTGAAGCTTTCTTT
d_call: TRBD2; v_call: TRBV28; j_call: TRBJ2-1; clone_size: medium-sized; cdr3_aa: CASSLCALLAGHYNEQFF; cdr3_nt: TGTGCCAGCAGTTTATGCGCCTTACTAGCGGGGCACTACAATGAGCAGTTCTTC
d_call: .; v_call: TRBV19; j_call: TRBJ2-7; clone_size: .; cdr3_aa: CASSRGQSYEQYF; cdr3_nt: TGTGCCAGTAGCCGGGGGCAGTCCTACGAGCAGTACTTC
d_call: TRBD1; v_call: TRBV6-7; j_call: TRBJ1-5; clone_size: few; cdr3_aa: CASSYSNRGRNQPQHF; cdr3_nt: TGTGCCAGCAGTTACTCGAACAGGGGGAGGAATCAGCCCCAGCATTTT
d_call: .; v_call: TRBV19; j_call: TRBJ2-3; clone_size: .; cdr3_aa: CASSITDTQYF; cdr3_nt: TGTGCCAGTAGTATTACAGATACGCAGTATTTT
d_call: .; v_call: TRBV4-1; j_call: TRBJ2-3; clone_size: few; cdr3_aa: CASSQDQASTDTQYF; cdr3_nt: TGCGCCAGCAGCCAAGATCAAGCCTCGACAGATACGCAGTATTTT
d_call: .; v_call: TRBV15; j_call: TRBJ1-2; clone_size: .; cdr3_aa: CATSRDLEGYGYTF; cdr3_nt: TGTGCCACCAGCAGAGATCTGGAGGGTTATGGCTACACCTTC